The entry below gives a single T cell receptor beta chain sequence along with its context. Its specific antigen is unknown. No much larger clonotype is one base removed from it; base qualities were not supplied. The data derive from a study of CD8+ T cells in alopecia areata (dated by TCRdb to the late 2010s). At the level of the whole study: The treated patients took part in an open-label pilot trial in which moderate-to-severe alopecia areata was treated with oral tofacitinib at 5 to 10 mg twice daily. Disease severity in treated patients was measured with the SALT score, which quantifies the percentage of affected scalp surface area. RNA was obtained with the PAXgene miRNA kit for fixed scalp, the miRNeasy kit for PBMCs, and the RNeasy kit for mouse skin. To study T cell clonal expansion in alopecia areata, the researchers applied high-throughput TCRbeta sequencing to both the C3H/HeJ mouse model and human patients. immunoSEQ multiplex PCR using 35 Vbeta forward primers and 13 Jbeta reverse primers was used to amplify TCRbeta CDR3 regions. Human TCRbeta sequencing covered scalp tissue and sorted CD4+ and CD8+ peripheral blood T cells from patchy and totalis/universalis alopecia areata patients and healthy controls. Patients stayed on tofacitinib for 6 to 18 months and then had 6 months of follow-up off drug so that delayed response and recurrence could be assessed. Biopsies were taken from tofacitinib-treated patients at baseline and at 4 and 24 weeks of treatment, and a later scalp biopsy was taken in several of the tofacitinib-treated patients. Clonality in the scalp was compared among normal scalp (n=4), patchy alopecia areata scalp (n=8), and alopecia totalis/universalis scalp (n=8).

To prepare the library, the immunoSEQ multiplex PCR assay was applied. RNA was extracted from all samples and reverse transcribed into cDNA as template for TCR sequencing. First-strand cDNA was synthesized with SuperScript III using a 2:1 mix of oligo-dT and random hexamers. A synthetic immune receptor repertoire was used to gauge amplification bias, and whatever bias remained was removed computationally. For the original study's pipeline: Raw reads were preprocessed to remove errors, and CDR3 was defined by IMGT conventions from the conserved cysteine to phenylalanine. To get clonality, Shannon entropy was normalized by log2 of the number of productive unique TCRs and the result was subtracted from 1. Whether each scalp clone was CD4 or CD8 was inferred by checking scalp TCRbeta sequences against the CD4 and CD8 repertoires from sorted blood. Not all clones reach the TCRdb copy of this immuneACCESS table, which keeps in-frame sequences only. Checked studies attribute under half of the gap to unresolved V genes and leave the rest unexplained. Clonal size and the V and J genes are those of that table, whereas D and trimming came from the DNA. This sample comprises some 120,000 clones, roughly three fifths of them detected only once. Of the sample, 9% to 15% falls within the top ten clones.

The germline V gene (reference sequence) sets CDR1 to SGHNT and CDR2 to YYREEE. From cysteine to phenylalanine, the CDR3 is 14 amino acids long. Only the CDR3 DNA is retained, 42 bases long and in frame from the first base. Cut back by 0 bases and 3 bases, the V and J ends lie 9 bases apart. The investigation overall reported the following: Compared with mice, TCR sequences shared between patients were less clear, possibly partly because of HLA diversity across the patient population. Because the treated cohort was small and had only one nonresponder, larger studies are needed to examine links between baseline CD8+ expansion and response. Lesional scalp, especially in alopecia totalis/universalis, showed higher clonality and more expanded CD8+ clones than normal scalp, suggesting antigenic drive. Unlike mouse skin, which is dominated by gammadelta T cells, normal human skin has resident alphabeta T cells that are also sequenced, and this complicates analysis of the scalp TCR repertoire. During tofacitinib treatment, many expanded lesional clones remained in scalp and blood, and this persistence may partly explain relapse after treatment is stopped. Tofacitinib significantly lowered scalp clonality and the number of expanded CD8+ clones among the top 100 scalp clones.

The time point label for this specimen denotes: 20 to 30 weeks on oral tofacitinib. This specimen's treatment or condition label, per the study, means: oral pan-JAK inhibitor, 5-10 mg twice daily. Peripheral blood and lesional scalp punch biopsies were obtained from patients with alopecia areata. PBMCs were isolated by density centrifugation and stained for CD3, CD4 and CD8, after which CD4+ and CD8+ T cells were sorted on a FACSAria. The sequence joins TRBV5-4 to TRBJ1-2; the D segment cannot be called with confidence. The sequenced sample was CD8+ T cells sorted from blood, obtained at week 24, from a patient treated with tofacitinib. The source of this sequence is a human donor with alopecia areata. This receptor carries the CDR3 CASSLDQADYGYTF. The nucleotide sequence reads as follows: TGTGCCAGCAGCTTGGATCAGGCGGACTATGGCTACACCTTC.